Presented here are 11 T cell receptor beta chains from one specimen sequenced in a study of OX40 agonist ivuxolimab in advanced cancers. Generated by immunoSEQ multiplex PCR, the TCRdb table keeps only in-frame clones and is missing some. The sample includes approximately 17,000 clones, approximately 82% of them seen just once. The specimen comprised CD4+ or CD8+ T cells sorted from blood, sampled in a trial of the OX40 agonist ivuxolimab. Receptors were obtained from an adult with an advanced solid tumor such as melanoma, head and neck, liver or kidney cancer.

The chain employs TRBV6-5 and TRBJ1-3; D gene uncertain. The CDR3 is 15 residues long. Germline assignment: CDR1 MNHEY and CDR2 SVGAGI. Deletions cut 7 bases from V and 0 bases from J, with 13 bases between. The CDR3 DNA follows: TGTGCCAGCACGGTCAGCACCCGCTCTGGAAACACCATATATTTT. Amino acids: CASTVSTRSGNTIYF.

The chain has TRBV7-2 and TRBJ2-5; weak D call: TRBD2 (6 bases). CDR1 is SGHTA, CDR2 FQGNSA, per germline. The CDR3 length is 15 residues. V lost 2 bases to trimming and J lost 2 bases, with 12 bases between them. CDR3 in amino acids: CASSLMGGGQETQYF. In DNA form, the CDR3 reads TGTGCCAGCAGCTTAATGGGAGGCGGGCAAGAGACCCAGTACTTC.

The chain carries TRBV19 and TRBJ1-5; D gene ambiguous. The CDR3 totals 16 residues. From germline, CDR1 is LNHDA and CDR2 SQIVND (reference sequence). V lost 1 base, J lost 5 bases, and 15 bases lay in between. The CDR3 reads CASSIGLGSRDQPQHF. CDR3 sequence (DNA): TGTGCCAGTAGTATAGGTCTGGGCTCTCGGGATCAGCCCCAGCATTTT. The whole variable domain, remainder taken from reference TRBV19 and TRBJ1-5, is DGGITQSPKYLFRKEGQNVTLSCEQNLNHDAMYWYRQDPGQGLRLIYYSQIVNDFQKGDIAEGYSVSREKKESFPLTVTSAQKNPTAFYLCASSIGLGSRDQPQHFGDGTRLSIL.

This rearrangement joins TRBV28 to TRBJ1-1; a possible D gene is TRBD1 (6 bases). Germline V gene data show CDR1 as MDHEN and CDR2 as SYDVKM. Trimming stripped 6 bases from V and 1 base from J, with 9 bases between. This CDR3 has 13 amino acids. The CDR3 reads CASRETGNTEAFF. The DNA of the CDR3 is TGTGCCAGCAGAGAGACAGGGAACACTGAAGCTTTCTTT.

This chain joins TRBV21-1 and TRBJ2-5; whether TRBD1, the table's D call, matches the DNA was not checked. TRBV21-1 constitutes a pseudogene. The CDR3 runs to 15 residues. The CDR3 DNA is TGTGCCAGCACAGCGCAGGGGCAGGGCCAAGAGACCCAGTACTTC. Translating gives CASTAQGQGQETQYF.

This chain connects TRBV4-1 to TRBJ2-5; 9 nucleotides align to TRBD2. The CDR3 runs 16 residues. V lost 1 base to trimming and J lost 1 base; unmatched junction nucleotides: 4. The V gene's germline CDR1 is MGHRA and CDR2 YSYEKL. In DNA form, the CDR3 reads TGCGCCAGCAGCCAAGGTGTAGCGGGGGCCCAAGAGACCCAGTACTTC. Translation: CASSQGVAGAQETQYF.

V gene TRBV4-3 combines with J gene TRBJ1-6; D is uncertain. V lost 6 bases, J lost 7 bases, and 13 bases lay in between. From germline, CDR1 is LGHNA and CDR2 YSLEER. This CDR3 is 14 amino acids long. Here the CDR3 reads CASSGIGENSPLHF. CDR3 sequence (DNA): TGCGCCAGCAGTGGGATCGGGGAGAATTCACCCCTCCACTTT.

On this clone itself: Other nucleotide sequences in the sample specify the same CDR3. The chain links TRBV5-1 to TRBJ1-2, with 8 bases fitting TRBD1. Per the germline V gene, CDR1 is SGHRS and CDR2 is YFSETQ. CDR3 length: 15 residues. With V trimmed by 0 bases and J by 8 bases, 9 bases remained unmatched. The CDR3 reads CASSLDSPDRGGYTF. CDR3 in DNA: TGCGCCAGCAGCTTGGACTCCCCCGACAGGGGCGGCTACACCTTC.

This clone turned up a few times. This chain uses TRBV10-3 with TRBJ2-7, with D unclear. The CDR3 totals 11 residues. V was shortened by 6 bases and J by 6 bases, with 9 bases between the two germline ends. The germline V gene encodes CDR1 ENHRY and CDR2 SYGVKD. CDR3 loop: CAISRGFEQYF. CDR3 nucleotide sequence: TGTGCCATCAGCCGCGGTTTCGAGCAGTACTTC.

The CDR3 bases are TGTGCCAGTAGTAAACCAACTAGCGGAAACAAGCAGTTCTTC. It is translated as CASSKPTSGNKQFF. The chain carries TRBV19 and TRBJ2-1; 8 nucleotides agree with TRBD2. This CDR3 contains 14 residues. CDR1 is LNHDA, CDR2 SQIVND, per germline (reference sequence). The V gene end was trimmed by 4 bases and the J gene end by 11 bases; junction bases not matched to a gene: 10. Looking up the rest from reference TRBV19 and TRBJ2-1 gives the full variable domain: DGGITQSPKYLFRKEGQNVTLSCEQNLNHDAMYWYRQDPGQGLRLIYYSQIVNDFQKGDIAEGYSVSREKKESFPLTVTSAQKNPTAFYLCASSKPTSGNKQFFGPGTRLTVL.

The chain has TRBV11-2 and TRBJ1-4; 7 nucleotides align to TRBD1. Germline V CDR1 and CDR2: SGHAT, FQNNGV. V trimming: 3 bases; J trimming: 8 bases; junction bases outside the gene matches: 6. The CDR3 spans 14 residues. CDR3 sequence: CASSFPGQAEKLFF. Here the CDR3 DNA reads TGTGCCAGCAGCTTCCCCGGACAGGCAGAAAAACTGTTTTTT.